Each of the 25 T cell receptor beta chains below was sequenced from the same sample in a study of cytomegalovirus exposure and HLA in healthy donors. Use of 60 Vbeta and 13 Jbeta primers characterized the PCR. Data came from immunoSEQ multiplex PCR; TCRdb stores just in-frame clones and leaves some out. The repertoire shows about 88,000 clones; the top ten hold around 5%. Specimen: PBMCs. The receptors were gathered from a girl aged 10 to 17 in good health and CMV-seropositive.

This sequence joins TRBV19 and TRBJ1-5; unclear D gene. This CDR3 has 13 amino acids. Looked up from germline, CDR1 is LNHDA and CDR2 is SQIVND (reference sequence). Trimming shortened V by 7 bases and J by 6 bases, and 13 bases separated the two germline ends. This chain's CDR3 is CASTKHGGQPQHF. CDR3 nucleotides: TGTGCCAGTACCAAACACGGAGGTCAGCCCCAGCATTTT. The variable domain in full, with the rest retrieved from reference TRBV19 and TRBJ1-5, is DGGITQSPKYLFRKEGQNVTLSCEQNLNHDAMYWYRQDPGQGLRLIYYSQIVNDFQKGDIAEGYSVSREKKESFPLTVTSAQKNPTAFYLCASTKHGGQPQHFGDGTRLSIL.

The V gene is TRBV19, the J gene TRBJ2-7; D may be TRBD1 (6 bases). Germline V gene lookup returns CDR1 LNHDA and CDR2 SQIVND (reference sequence). Trimming removed 6 bases at V and 3 bases at J, with 18 bases between. This CDR3 is built from 15 residues. For the CDR3, the DNA is TGTGCCAGTAGCTCAGGGGCATCCGGGCACTACGAGCAGTACTTC. Its protein product is CASSSGASGHYEQYF. Together with reference TRBV19 and TRBJ2-7, the CDR3 gives the full variable domain: DGGITQSPKYLFRKEGQNVTLSCEQNLNHDAMYWYRQDPGQGLRLIYYSQIVNDFQKGDIAEGYSVSREKKESFPLTVTSAQKNPTAFYLCASSSGASGHYEQYFGPGTRLTVT.

This chain links TRBV4-1 with TRBJ1-6, with TRBD1 matching 7 bases. Germline-derived CDR1 and CDR2 are MGHRA and YSYEKL. This CDR3 spans 19 amino acids. With V trimmed by 4 bases and J by 7 bases, 19 bases remained unmatched. The chain's CDR3 is CASSPRRGQGEVTNSPLHF. The CDR3 DNA reads TGCGCCAGCAGCCCGCGTCGTGGGCAGGGGGAGGTAACAAATTCACCCCTCCACTTT.

CDR3 amino acids: CASSSRTDMNTEAFF. Written as DNA, the CDR3 is TGTGCCAGCAGCTCCAGGACTGACATGAACACTGAAGCTTTCTTT. The V gene is TRBV9, the J gene TRBJ1-1; D not resolved. The germline CDR1 and CDR2 sequences are SGDLS and YYNGEE. Deletions cut 4 bases from V and 0 bases from J, with 13 bases between. The length of the CDR3 is 15 residues. Drawing the rest from reference TRBV9 and TRBJ1-1, the complete variable domain is DSGVTQTPKHLITATGQRVTLRCSPRSGDLSVYWYQQSLDQGLQFLIQYYNGEERAKGNILERFSAQQFPDLHSELNLSSLELGDSALYFCASSSRTDMNTEAFFGQGTRLTVV.

The chain couples TRBV6-1 to TRBJ2-1; 11 positions match TRBD1. V shed 6 bases and J 8 bases; nucleotides not matched to a gene: 6. This CDR3 spans 14 amino acids. Germline lookup yields CDR1 MNHNS and CDR2 SASEGT. For the CDR3, the DNA is TGTGCCAGCAGCCCGGACAGGGGGCTGGATGAGCAGTTCTTC. Translated, it gives CASSPDRGLDEQFF.

This chain links TRBV4-1 with TRBJ2-5; 7 bases line up with TRBD1. This CDR3 region has 14 residues. J lost 3 bases, V lost 4 bases, and 5 bases had no gene match. CDR1 and CDR2 (germline): MGHRA, YSYEKL. CDR3: CASSPQGNEETQYF. The CDR3 region has the DNA TGCGCCAGCAGCCCACAGGGGAACGAAGAGACCCAGTACTTC.

This chain uses TRBV27 with TRBJ2-7; a weak D match, TRBD2 (6 bases). Deletions cut 5 bases from V and 0 bases from J, with 17 bases between. The CDR3 contains 16 residues. Germline CDR1 reads MNHEY; CDR2 reads SMNVEV (reference sequence). The CDR3 bases are TGTGCCAGCAGTGGGATCCGGGACTCCCCCTCCTACGAGCAGTACTTC. It encodes CASSGIRDSPSYEQYF.

The V call is TRBV30, the J call TRBJ1-2; 7 bases align to TRBD1. Germline values: CDR1 GTSNPN, CDR2 SVGIG (reference sequence). The trim removed 4 bases at V and 3 bases at J, leaving 5 bases unmatched. CDR3 length equals 13 residues. The CDR3 loop reads CAWKGAEDYGYTF. The CDR3 region has the DNA TGTGCCTGGAAGGGGGCGGAGGACTATGGCTACACCTTC. Variable domain in full (rest from reference TRBV30 and TRBJ1-2): SQTIHQWPATLVQPVGSPLSLECTVEGTSNPNLYWYRQAAGRGLQLLFYSVGIGQISSEVPQNLSASRPQDRQFILSSKKLLLSDSGFYLCAWKGAEDYGYTFGSGTRLTVV.

The J gene is TRBJ1-2, the V gene TRBV6-1; 8 nucleotides agree with TRBD1. CDR3 size: 12 residues. The germline V gene has CDR1 MNHNS and CDR2 SASEGT. Trimming removed 11 bases from V and 4 bases from J; junction bases left unmatched: 6. The CDR3 is CALQGAAYGYTF. The CDR3 DNA reads TGTGCCCTGCAGGGGGCCGCCTATGGCTACACCTTC.

V usage is TRBV7-2 and J usage is TRBJ2-1; the D gene is possibly TRBD1 (6 bases). The CDR3 is 16 amino acids. V dropped 5 bases and J dropped 3 bases, with 17 bases sitting between them. Per germline, CDR1 SGHTA and CDR2 FQGNSA. The CDR3 sequence: CASSPGQPSGYNEQFF. CDR3 DNA sequence: TGTGCCAGCAGCCCAGGACAGCCCTCCGGCTACAATGAGCAGTTCTTC.

The J gene is TRBJ1-1, the V gene TRBV6-5, with TRBD1 identical over 8 bases. The CDR3 contains 11 residues. J lost 12 bases, V lost 9 bases, and 9 bases had no gene match. Germline CDR1 is MNHEY and CDR2 is SVGAGI. The CDR3 region is CARRDTGGTFF. DNA of the CDR3: TGTGCCAGAAGAGATACAGGGGGGACTTTCTTT.

The rearrangement uses TRBV5-1 and TRBJ1-1; 9 bases are a match to TRBD1. The germline V gene encodes CDR1 SGHRS and CDR2 YFSETQ. The CDR3 runs 15 residues. V was pared by 4 bases and J by 6 bases, with 10 bases of the junction left unmatched. CDR3 DNA: TGCGCCAGCAGCCTTGGACAGGGGAGAGGGGCTGAAGCTTTCTTT. It yields the protein CASSLGQGRGAEAFF.

This chain connects TRBV6-4 to TRBJ1-2, with TRBD1 matching 7 bases. The trim removed 8 bases at V and 7 bases at J, leaving 10 bases unmatched. CDR1 and CDR2 (germline): MRHNA, SNTAGT. CDR3 length: 13 residues. CDR3 in amino acids: CASAPEQGTGYTF. In DNA, the CDR3 is TGTGCCAGCGCCCCAGAACAGGGGACTGGCTACACCTTC.

This chain links TRBV12-2 with TRBJ2-2; the tabulated D call, TRBD1, remains unverified against the DNA. TRBV12-2 is listed as a pseudogene. This CDR3 is built from 14 residues. Written as DNA, the CDR3 is TGTGCAAGTCGCTTAGTAGCTCAGGGCGGGGAGCTGTTTTTT. Translated: CASRLVAQGGELFF.

The J gene is TRBJ2-2, the V gene TRBV7-9, with TRBD1 as a possible D gene (7 bases). The CDR3 consists of 14 residues. CDR1 SEHNR and CDR2 FQNEAQ come from the germline V gene (reference sequence). The ends were cut back, 3 bases at V and 4 bases at J, with 9 bases in the middle. The DNA of the CDR3 is TGTGCCAGCAGCTTTCAGGGGGGCACCGGGGAGCTGTTTTTT. This gives the protein CASSFQGGTGELFF.

This chain joins TRBV6-5 and TRBJ1-2, with 9 bases matching TRBD1. CDR3 length: 12 residues. CDR1 is MNHEY and CDR2 is SVGAGI in the germline V gene. V lost 5 bases and J lost 10; bases outside the gene matches: 5. CDR3 nucleotide sequence: TGTGCCAGCAGTACGGGGGACAGGGCCTACACCTTC. This codes for CASSTGDRAYTF.

The V and J genes are TRBV18 and TRBJ1-2, with TRBD1 as a possible D gene (6 bases). From germline, CDR1 is KGHSH and CDR2 LQKENI. V was clipped by 3 bases and J by 4 bases, with 12 bases between them. This CDR3 has 14 amino acids. The CDR3 sequence: CASSPEAGAYGYTF. CDR3 in DNA: TGTGCCAGCTCACCGGAGGCAGGGGCCTATGGCTACACCTTC.

The CDR3 spells CASSYSVGVAGTEAFF. CDR3 DNA: TGTGCCAGCAGTTACTCAGTGGGGGTGGCGGGGACTGAAGCTTTCTTT. This chain uses TRBV6-5 with TRBJ1-1, with D maybe TRBD1 (5 bases). The CDR3 length is 16 residues. Germline V gene sequence: CDR1 MNHEY, CDR2 SVGAGI. Trimming removed 0 bases at V and 5 bases at J, with 16 bases between.

V and J are TRBV6-5 and TRBJ1-3, with a weak D call TRBD1 (6 bases). The germline gives CDR1 MNHEY, CDR2 SVGAGI. CDR3 length equals 14 residues. Trimming left V 5 bases short and J 4 bases short, with 12 bases between. CDR3 sequence reads: CASSRTGNGNTIYF. For the CDR3, the DNA is TGTGCCAGCAGTAGAACAGGGAACGGAAACACCATATATTTT.

The CDR3 loop is CASYSGTSGGTDTQYF. CDR3 coding DNA: TGCGCCAGCTACTCTGGGACTAGCGGGGGCACAGATACGCAGTATTTT. The chain is built from TRBV5-1 and TRBJ2-3, with 13 nucleotides matching TRBD2. Germline-derived CDR1 and CDR2 are SGHRS and YFSETQ. V shed 7 bases and J 1 base; nucleotides not matched to a gene: 6. The CDR3 has 16 residues.

The rearrangement links TRBV13 to TRBJ1-1; D is undetermined. The CDR3 spans 12 residues. Germline V gives CDR1 PRHDT, CDR2 FYEKMQ (reference sequence). V lost 8 bases and J 4 bases, leaving 11 bases between the germline ends. CDR3 nucleotide sequence: TGTGCCAGCCTATGGCGGGGCACTGAAGCTTTCTTT. Protein: CASLWRGTEAFF.

The J gene is TRBJ1-2, the V gene TRBV5-1; the match to TRBD1 covers 9 bases. Trimming at V came to 4 bases and at J to 3 bases, leaving 10 bases not matched to a gene. Germline V gene lookup returns CDR1 SGHRS and CDR2 YFSETQ. CDR3 length equals 16 residues. CDR3 residues: CASSGILQGAYYGYTF. CDR3 in DNA: TGCGCCAGCAGCGGGATCCTACAGGGGGCTTACTATGGCTACACCTTC.

The V call is TRBV6-5, the J call TRBJ1-6; 12 bases map to TRBD1. The CDR3 loop spans 16 amino acids. Germline CDR1 reads MNHEY; CDR2 reads SVGAGI. Trimming removed 2 bases from V and 9 bases from J; junction bases left unmatched: 5. Here the CDR3 reads CASSYGTGGQSSPLHF. Here the CDR3 DNA reads TGTGCCAGCAGTTACGGGACAGGGGGCCAGAGTTCACCCCTCCACTTT.

The V gene is TRBV18, the J gene TRBJ2-3, with 7 bases lining up with TRBD1. The CDR3 is 15 residues long. V lost 3 bases and J lost 5; bases outside the gene matches: 8. The germline CDR1 and CDR2 sequences are KGHSH and LQKENI. The CDR3 DNA reads TGTGCCAGCTCACCCTGGGACAGTGCGAGAGATACGCAGTATTTT. Protein: CASSPWDSARDTQYF.

The chain has TRBV29-1 and TRBJ2-1; 13 nucleotides align to TRBD2. The CDR3 is 14 residues long. Germline V gene data show CDR1 as SQVTM and CDR2 as ANQGSEA. J was trimmed by 9 bases and V by 7 bases; bases with no gene match: 9. CDR3 nucleotide sequence: TGCAGCGGCGGGACTAGCGGGGAAGCCGGTGAGCAGTTCTTC. It encodes CSGGTSGEAGEQFF.